The 32 T cell receptor beta chains given below trace back to one sample, sequenced in a study of beta chain features in type 1 diabetes. Sequenced material consisted of expressed TCRB transcripts (all of the isolated RNA was reverse transcribed). Generated by immunoSEQ multiplex PCR, the TCRdb table keeps only in-frame clones and is missing some. The sample consists of roughly 350,000 clones, more than 9.5% of them appearing once. The source material was naive CD4+ T cells from blood. All receptors come from a woman in her twenties or thirties in good health.

A few counts support this clone. The V gene is TRBV19, the J gene TRBJ2-2; D perhaps matches TRBD2 (5 bases). The V end lost 7 bases, the J end lost 3 bases, and 12 bases lay between the germline ends. The length of the CDR3 is 14 residues. Germline V CDR1 and CDR2: LNHDA, SQIVND (reference sequence). The CDR3 region has the DNA TGTGCCAGTATCCCGCAAGCGGACACCGGGGAGCTGTTTTTT. It encodes CASIPQADTGELFF.

This clone was counted only a few times. CDR3 nucleotide sequence: TGCGCCAGCAGCCAAGAAAGGCGGGCAACTAATGAAAAACTGTTTTTT. Amino acids: CASSQERRATNEKLFF. The chain recombines TRBV4-3 with TRBJ1-4; D remains unclear. Trimming removed 0 bases from V and 0 bases from J, with 8 bases in between. Germline CDR1 and CDR2: LGHNA and YSLEER. The CDR3 covers 16 residues.

Only a few counts were recorded for this clone. This chain links TRBV28 with TRBJ1-5; no reliable D call. V lost 6 bases, J lost 0 bases, and 6 bases lay in between. CDR3 length equals 13 residues. The germline V gene encodes CDR1 MDHEN and CDR2 SYDVKM. In DNA form, the CDR3 reads TGTGCCAGCAGCGTAGATAGCAATCAGCCCCAGCATTTT. As protein: CASSVDSNQPQHF.

The V call is TRBV29-1, the J call TRBJ1-2; 7 bases agree with TRBD1. The CDR3 sequence is 12 residues long. Germline V lookup: CDR1 SQVTM, CDR2 ANQGSEA. The V gene end was trimmed by 4 bases and the J gene end by 8 bases; junction bases not matched to a gene: 7. CDR3 sequence (DNA): TGCAGCGTTGCCACAGGGGAGTGGGGCTACACCTTC. Its translation is CSVATGEWGYTF.

A few counts support this clone. The chain is built from TRBV4-3 and TRBJ1-1, with no clear D. Germline-derived CDR1 and CDR2 are LGHNA and YSLEER. V dropped 6 bases and J dropped 7 bases, with 9 bases sitting between them. This CDR3 spans 11 amino acids. CDR3 sequence (DNA): TGCGCCAGCAGACCCGTCGGTGAAGCTTTCTTT. This translates into CASRPVGEAFF.

This clone was seen a few times. The chain carries TRBV9 and TRBJ1-1; D is perhaps TRBD1 (6 bases). This CDR3 has 14 amino acids. Germline CDR1 reads SGDLS; CDR2 reads YYNGEE. V was cut by 0 bases and J by 3 bases, with 9 bases left in between. The CDR3 DNA reads TGTGCCAGCAGCGTAGTAGGGGGGGACACTGAAGCTTTCTTT. This translates into CASSVVGGDTEAFF.

The chain recombines TRBV28 with TRBJ2-1; D may be TRBD2 (5 bases). Germline CDR1 MDHEN, CDR2 SYDVKM. V gave up 2 bases and J gave up 8 bases, with 16 bases separating them. The CDR3 loop spans 15 amino acids. CDR3 sequence (DNA): TGTGCCAGCAGTTTAATCGGGAACCTAAAAGATGAGCAGTTCTTC. Protein: CASSLIGNLKDEQFF.

This clone was observed a few times. V usage is TRBV7-3 and J usage is TRBJ2-7, with TRBD2 identical over 7 bases. CDR3 length equals 15 residues. Looked up from germline, CDR1 is SGHTA and CDR2 is FQGTGA. J gave up 3 bases and V 5 bases, and 10 bases lay outside the gene matches. The CDR3 protein is CASSLSSGGNYEQYF. The CDR3 nucleotides are TGTGCCAGCAGCCTGTCTAGCGGAGGGAACTACGAGCAGTACTTC.

The rearrangement uses TRBV27 and TRBJ2-7, with D perhaps TRBD1 (5 bases). Germline CDR1 is MNHEY and CDR2 is SMNVEV (reference sequence). CDR3 length equals 16 residues. V was shortened by 0 bases and J by 6 bases, with 18 bases between the two germline ends. The CDR3 spells CASSLSISGQGGEQYF. The CDR3 nucleotides are TGTGCCAGCAGTTTATCGATAAGTGGGCAGGGTGGCGAGCAGTACTTC.

This sequence joins TRBV9 and TRBJ2-7; TRBD1 aligns across 7 bases. Germline trimming cut 0 bases from V and 7 bases from J; bases unmatched to any gene: 10. Germline V lookup: CDR1 SGDLS, CDR2 YYNGEE. The CDR3 sequence is 15 residues long. DNA of the CDR3: TGTGCCAGCAGCGTAGACCCGGGACAGACCCTAGAGCAGTACTTC. Translation gives CASSVDPGQTLEQYF. Full variable domain (outside the CDR3, taken from reference TRBV9 and TRBJ2-7): DSGVTQTPKHLITATGQRVTLRCSPRSGDLSVYWYQQSLDQGLQFLIQYYNGEERAKGNILERFSAQQFPDLHSELNLSSLELGDSALYFCASSVDPGQTLEQYFGPGTRLTVT.

This clone was observed a few times. J is TRBJ2-1 and V is TRBV29-1; 11 bases align to TRBD2. J gave up 9 bases and V 7 bases, and 17 bases lay outside the gene matches. CDR3 size: 16 residues. Per the germline V gene, CDR1 is SQVTM and CDR2 is ANQGSEA. Written as DNA, the CDR3 is TGCAGCGCTAAGGGTGGGGGACTAGCGGATGGGGGTGAGCAGTTCTTC. Translating gives CSAKGGGLADGGEQFF.

For this clone: Other DNA variants within this sample encode the same CDR3. J is TRBJ2-1 and V is TRBV4-2; possibly TRBD2 for D (6 bases). Trimming removed 0 bases at V and 0 bases at J, with 9 bases between. The CDR3 is made up of 16 amino acids. CDR1 and CDR2 (germline): LGHNA, YNFKEQ. CDR3 in DNA: TGTGCCAGCAGCCAAGAAGCGGGTAGCTCCTACAATGAGCAGTTCTTC. This encodes CASSQEAGSSYNEQFF.

V is TRBV6-5 and J is TRBJ2-4; 12 nucleotides align to TRBD1. V lost 10 bases and J lost 2; bases outside the gene matches: 6. CDR3 length equals 15 residues. In germline, CDR1 is MNHEY, CDR2 SVGAGI. The chain's CDR3 is CATGDRGPTKNIQYF. The CDR3 DNA sequence: TGTGCCACCGGGGACAGGGGGCCTACCAAAAACATTCAGTACTTC.

This chain uses TRBV7-9 with TRBJ2-3, with 7 positions matching TRBD2. The CDR3 length is 17 residues. V shed 1 base, J shed 0 bases, and the junction held 7 bases outside the gene matches. CDR1 is SEHNR and CDR2 is FQNEAQ in the germline V gene (reference sequence). CDR3 sequence (DNA): TGTGCCAGCAGCTTAGGGGTAGCGGGTGCTAGCACAGATACGCAGTATTTT. Amino acid sequence: CASSLGVAGASTDTQYF.

This clone was observed a few times. The chain joins TRBV11-3 to TRBJ2-3; the D gene is possibly TRBD2 (5 bases). Trimming cost V 1 base and J 9 bases, with 14 bases left between them. The length of the CDR3 is 14 residues. Germline CDR1 and CDR2: SGHNT and YENEEA. CDR3 sequence (DNA): TGTGCCAGCAGCTTAGCCGGGGTACCCTCAACGCAGTATTTT. It yields the protein CASSLAGVPSTQYF.

This clone was detected only a few times. Other DNA sequences from this sample encode an identical CDR3 as well. The gene calls are TRBV6-6 and TRBJ2-1; the D is unclear. The germline V gene has CDR1 MNHNY and CDR2 SVGAGI (reference sequence). The germline V and J ends were trimmed by 4 bases and 4 bases, with 2 bases remaining between them. This CDR3 comprises 11 residues. CDR3 amino acids: CASSLYNEQFF. The CDR3, as DNA: TGTGCCAGCAGTTTATACAATGAGCAGTTCTTC.

The V gene is TRBV20-1, the J gene TRBJ2-5, with D uncertain. Germline CDR1 DFQATT, CDR2 SNEGSKA (reference sequence). V was trimmed by 2 bases and J by 2 bases, leaving 3 bases between them. The CDR3 length is 11 residues. CDR3 in DNA: TGCAGTGCTAGACAGCAAGAGACCCAGTACTTC. It is translated as CSARQQETQYF.

In this sample, this clone turned up a few times. The V and J genes are TRBV19 and TRBJ1-1; the match to TRBD1 covers 7 bases. The CDR3 totals 15 residues. V gave up 6 bases and J gave up 1 base; unmatched junction bases: 8. Germline V gene data show CDR1 as LNHDA and CDR2 as SQIVND (reference sequence). Written as DNA, the CDR3 is TGTGCCAGTAGAGCAGGGGGAGGAAGGAACACTGAAGCTTTCTTT. This encodes CASRAGGGRNTEAFF.

The chain combines TRBV27 with TRBJ2-5, with D possibly TRBD2 on 5 matching bases. V lost 2 bases and J 4 bases, leaving 14 bases between the germline ends. The CDR3 has 15 amino acids. Per germline, CDR1 MNHEY and CDR2 SMNVEV (reference sequence). The CDR3 region has the DNA TGTGCCAGCAGTTTACGGGATGGTTCGTTAGAGACCCAGTACTTC. The encoded protein is CASSLRDGSLETQYF.

This rearrangement joins TRBV10-3 to TRBJ2-1; the match to TRBD2 covers 13 bases. The CDR3 runs 20 residues. CDR1 is ENHRY and CDR2 is SYGVKD in the germline V gene. V trimming: 6 bases; J trimming: 0 bases; junction bases outside the gene matches: 14. The CDR3 nucleotides read TGTGCCATCAGGGATTCCGGGACTAGCGGGGAGGGGAGCTCCTACAATGAGCAGTTCTTC. Its protein is CAIRDSGTSGEGSSYNEQFF.

This clone was picked up a small number of times. The rearrangement links TRBV5-1 to TRBJ1-2; tentatively, D is TRBD1 (5 bases). Per germline, CDR1 SGHRS and CDR2 YFSETQ. The V end was cut by 4 bases, the J end by 4 bases, with 14 bases between. CDR3 size: 14 residues. DNA of the CDR3: TGCGCCAGCAGCCCGGGGGGGAAGATCTATGGCTACACCTTC. Its translation is CASSPGGKIYGYTF.

The rearrangement links TRBV12-2 to TRBJ2-1; TRBD2, the table's D call, was not compared with the DNA. TRBV12-2 is noted as a pseudogene. The CDR3 extends over 15 amino acids. CDR3 in DNA: TGTGCAAGTCGCTTAGTGGAGGGCCGGTACAATGAGCAGTTCTTC. Translation: CASRLVEGRYNEQFF.

This clone turned up a few times. The gene calls are TRBV5-4 and TRBJ2-7; 8 positions agree with TRBD2. This CDR3 is 15 amino acids long. The germline V gene has CDR1 SGHNT and CDR2 YYREEE (reference sequence). V shed 0 bases, J shed 1 base, and the junction held 3 bases outside the gene matches. The CDR3 here is CASSLVGRASYEQYF. In nucleotides, the CDR3 is TGTGCCAGCAGCTTGGTCGGGAGGGCTTCCTACGAGCAGTACTTC.

The J gene is TRBJ2-7, the V gene TRBV2; tentative D call: TRBD2 (6 bases). Germline V CDR1 and CDR2: SNHLY, FYNNEI. V gave up 6 bases and J gave up 2 bases, with 14 bases separating them. This CDR3 spans 14 amino acids. The CDR3 sequence is CASREGSPTYEQYF. In DNA form, the CDR3 reads TGTGCCAGCAGGGAGGGCAGTCCCACCTACGAGCAGTACTTC.

This clone was counted between two and nine times. In DNA form, the CDR3 reads TGTGCCAGCGGGACTAGCGGTACCCACACCGGGGAGCTGTTTTTT. Encoded protein: CASGTSGTHTGELFF. This sequence joins TRBV19 and TRBJ2-2, with TRBD2 identical over 11 bases. The germline CDR1 and CDR2 sequences are LNHDA and SQIVND (reference sequence). Trimming at V came to 9 bases and at J to 3 bases, leaving 6 bases not matched to a gene. This CDR3 spans 15 amino acids. Supplemented by reference TRBV19 and TRBJ2-2, the full variable domain reads DGGITQSPKYLFRKEGQNVTLSCEQNLNHDAMYWYRQDPGQGLRLIYYSQIVNDFQKGDIAEGYSVSREKKESFPLTVTSAQKNPTAFYLCASGTSGTHTGELFFGEGSRLTVL.

This clone was seen more than once but under ten times. The genes are TRBV4-2 and TRBJ2-2; the D is unclear. The CDR3 contains 15 residues. Germline CDR1 LGHNA, CDR2 YNFKEQ. V gave up 0 bases and J gave up 5 bases, with 10 bases separating them. This CDR3 reads CASSQESSVTGELFF. The CDR3 DNA follows: TGTGCCAGCAGCCAAGAGTCTTCAGTTACCGGGGAGCTGTTTTTT.

The V call is TRBV2, the J call TRBJ1-1, with D maybe TRBD1 (6 bases). Trimming pared 5 bases from V and 6 bases from J, leaving 10 bases between. CDR1 SNHLY and CDR2 FYNNEI come from the germline V gene. This CDR3 contains 12 residues. CDR3 loop: CASSQTGSEAFF. In DNA form, the CDR3 reads TGTGCCAGCAGTCAGACAGGATCTGAAGCTTTCTTT.

The chain links TRBV19 to TRBJ2-4, with a tentative D call TRBD1 (6 bases). CDR1 is LNHDA, CDR2 SQIVND, per germline (reference sequence). The length of the CDR3 is 12 residues. Trimming shortened V by 3 bases and J by 9 bases, and 9 bases separated the two germline ends. The CDR3 protein is CASSIVGGIQYF. The DNA of the CDR3 is TGTGCCAGTAGTATTGTAGGGGGCATTCAGTACTTC.

This clone was seen only a few times. The chain recombines TRBV20-1 with TRBJ1-1; tentative D call: TRBD1 (5 bases). Germline loops: CDR1 DFQATT, CDR2 SNEGSKA (reference sequence). The CDR3 spans 11 residues. The ends were cut back, 5 bases at V and 4 bases at J, with 8 bases in the middle. This CDR3 is CSAPGITEAFF. DNA for the CDR3: TGCAGTGCTCCAGGGATCACTGAAGCTTTCTTT.

The V call is TRBV2, the J call TRBJ2-7; D not resolved. Germline lookup yields CDR1 SNHLY and CDR2 FYNNEI. There are 15 residues in the CDR3. V lost 4 bases to trimming and J lost 0 bases, with 13 bases between them. The CDR3 nucleotides are TGTGCCAGCAGTGTAGCCAGGCCGAGCTCCTACGAGCAGTACTTC. It specifies CASSVARPSSYEQYF.

This clone was counted between two and nine times. This rearrangement joins TRBV9 to TRBJ2-3, with 11 bases matching TRBD1. The V gene end was trimmed by 4 bases and the J gene end by 2 bases; junction bases not matched to a gene: 12. The CDR3 is 18 residues long. CDR1 is SGDLS and CDR2 is YYNGEE in the germline V gene. The CDR3 nucleotides read TGTGCCAGCAGCCCCCGTATGGGACAGGGGGTGTCCACAGATACGCAGTATTTT. Translating it yields CASSPRMGQGVSTDTQYF.

The gene calls are TRBV28 and TRBJ2-5; TRBD2 might be the D (6 bases). The germline CDR1 and CDR2 sequences are MDHEN and SYDVKM. The CDR3 runs to 12 residues. Trimming removed 8 bases from V and 5 bases from J, with 12 bases in between. The CDR3 here is CASSASEETQYF. In DNA form, the CDR3 reads TGTGCCAGCTCCGCTAGCGAGGAGACCCAGTACTTC.